A single sample gave rise to the 14 T cell receptor beta chains below, sequenced in a study of beta chain features in type 1 diabetes. cDNA synthesis used the whole RNA isolate, giving expressed TCRB sequences. Method: immunoSEQ multiplex PCR; TCRdb's copy keeps in-frame clones and lacks some. Of about 150,000 clones detected, nearly 50% appear once; the ten largest clones hold around 0.42%. Specimen: Tregs from blood. The source is a man aged 18 to 29 in good health.

The rearrangement links TRBV5-1 to TRBJ2-7; 11 bases are a match to TRBD2. Germline values: CDR1 SGHRS, CDR2 YFSETQ. The CDR3 runs 16 residues. Trimming cost V 4 bases and J 3 bases; bases outside gene matches: 9. In DNA form, the CDR3 reads TGCGCCAGCAGCATCCAACTAGCGGGGGTAATCTACGAGCAGTACTTC. Amino acid sequence: CASSIQLAGVIYEQYF.

J is TRBJ2-1 and V is TRBV30; the D is unclear. Germline CDR1 is GTSNPN and CDR2 is SVGIG (reference sequence). V was pared by 2 bases and J by 4 bases, with 6 bases between. The CDR3 sequence is 12 residues long. Here the CDR3 DNA reads TGTGCCTGGAGTCGGTTTTACAATGAGCAGTTCTTC. Translating it yields CAWSRFYNEQFF.

The V gene is TRBV18, the J gene TRBJ1-1; the match to TRBD1 covers 11 bases. Germline V gene lookup returns CDR1 KGHSH and CDR2 LQKENI. The trim removed 6 bases at V and 11 bases at J, leaving 8 bases unmatched. The CDR3 spans 13 residues. In DNA, the CDR3 is TGTGCCAGCTCCCAGGGACAGGGGGTGAGGGCTTTCTTT. Translating gives CASSQGQGVRAFF. The full variable domain, in which reference TRBV18 and TRBJ1-1 provide the parts outside the CDR3, is NAGVMQNPRHLVRRRGQEARLRCSPMKGHSHVYWYRQLPEEGLKFMVYLQKENIIDESGMPKERFSAEFPKEGPSILRIQQVVRGDSAAYFCASSQGQGVRAFFGQGTRLTVV.

This clone has more than one count but fewer than ten. This chain links TRBV6-1 with TRBJ2-5; D ambiguous. Looked up from germline, CDR1 is MNHNS and CDR2 is SASEGT. The CDR3 is made up of 12 amino acids. V dropped 6 bases and J dropped 6 bases, with 11 bases sitting between them. CDR3 DNA: TGTGCCAGCAGAAGCGTGTTTAAGACCCAGTACTTC. Translating gives CASRSVFKTQYF.

The CDR3 loop is CAWSPLYNEQFF. The CDR3, as DNA: TGTGCCTGGAGCCCCCTTTACAATGAGCAGTTCTTC. This chain joins TRBV30 and TRBJ2-1; D uncertain. Germline CDR1 is GTSNPN and CDR2 is SVGIG (reference sequence). V lost 3 bases and J 4 bases, leaving 7 bases between the germline ends. This CDR3 region has 12 residues.

This chain uses TRBV2 with TRBJ1-1; 8 bases are shared with TRBD1. CDR3 length: 15 residues. V was pared by 7 bases and J by 5 bases, with 12 bases of the junction left unmatched. CDR1 is SNHLY, CDR2 FYNNEI, per germline. The CDR3 spells CASTGTGGSITEAFF. In nucleotides, the CDR3 is TGTGCCAGCACGGGAACAGGGGGTTCGATTACTGAAGCTTTCTTT.

The chain combines TRBV4-3 with TRBJ1-1; 9 nucleotides align to TRBD1. The ends lost 4 bases at V and 2 bases at J; junction bases unmatched: 5. The CDR3 spans 15 residues. CDR1 is LGHNA and CDR2 is YSLEER in the germline V gene. CDR3 sequence (DNA): TGCGCCAGCAGCCCCGGACAGGGGAGCAACACTGAAGCTTTCTTT. Amino acids: CASSPGQGSNTEAFF.

The chain carries TRBV30 and TRBJ1-1; 7 bases are shared with TRBD1. Trimming took 4 bases from V and 5 from J; bases not matched to a gene: 10. Germline CDR1 reads GTSNPN; CDR2 reads SVGIG (reference sequence). This CDR3 contains 14 residues. The CDR3, as DNA: TGTGCCTGGACCCAGACAGGGTGGAAAACTGAAGCTTTCTTT. Translated, it gives CAWTQTGWKTEAFF. Combining the CDR3 with reference TRBV30 and TRBJ1-1 gives the whole variable domain SQTIHQWPATLVQPVGSPLSLECTVEGTSNPNLYWYRQAAGRGLQLLFYSVGIGQISSEVPQNLSASRPQDRQFILSSKKLLLSDSGFYLCAWTQTGWKTEAFFGQGTRLTVV.

The chain couples TRBV7-2 to TRBJ2-7; 15 bases match TRBD2. This CDR3 has 15 residues. Germline-derived CDR1 and CDR2 are SGHTA and FQGNSA. J was trimmed by 6 bases and V by 3 bases; bases with no gene match: 3. DNA for the CDR3: TGTGCCAGCAGCTTTACGGGACTAGCGGGAGGCGAGCAGTACTTC. Its translation is CASSFTGLAGGEQYF.

The chain employs TRBV7-3 and TRBJ1-6; TRBD1 agrees at 7 bases. Germline V gene sequence: CDR1 SGHTA, CDR2 FQGTGA. V lost 2 bases and J lost 8; bases outside the gene matches: 9. This CDR3 has 16 residues. CDR3 nucleotide sequence: TGTGCCAGCAGCTTACTCGGCAGGGGGGTCGATTCACCCCTCCACTTT. Protein sequence: CASSLLGRGVDSPLHF.

The table lists this clone with a few counts. The V call is TRBV4-2, the J call TRBJ2-3; a weak D match, TRBD2 (6 bases). The CDR3 is 17 amino acids. Trimming took off 3 bases at V and 5 bases at J, with 21 bases between the two ends. Germline V gives CDR1 LGHNA, CDR2 YNFKEQ. The CDR3 DNA follows: TGTGCCAGCAGCCAGGGTCGGGGTGCGGGGTCTATAGATACGCAGTATTTT. Residues: CASSQGRGAGSIDTQYF.

In this sample, this clone turned up once. This chain joins TRBV20-1 and TRBJ2-5; D uncertain. The J call may be wrong; the DNA end is better matched by TRBJ2-7. CDR1 and CDR2 from the germline V gene are DFQATT and SNEGSKA (reference sequence). CDR3 size: 8 residues. The CDR3 bases are TGCAGTGCCCACGAGCAGTACTTC. Residues: CSAHEQYF.

In this sample, this clone turned up a few times. The V call is TRBV28, the J call TRBJ2-5, with D uncertain. The CDR3 is 9 amino acids. Per germline, CDR1 MDHEN and CDR2 SYDVKM. V gave up 10 bases and J gave up 4 bases, with 4 bases separating them. The CDR3 region is CATGETQYF. CDR3 in DNA: TGTGCCACCGGAGAGACCCAGTACTTC.

In this sample, this clone turned up a few times. This sequence joins TRBV28 and TRBJ1-1; D ambiguous. This CDR3 is built from 11 residues. The V gene's germline CDR1 is MDHEN and CDR2 SYDVKM. V lost 8 bases and J lost 7, with 11 bases in between. Here the CDR3 DNA reads TGTGCCAGCGAACGTCTGAGTGAAGCTTTCTTT. Its protein product is CASERLSEAFF.